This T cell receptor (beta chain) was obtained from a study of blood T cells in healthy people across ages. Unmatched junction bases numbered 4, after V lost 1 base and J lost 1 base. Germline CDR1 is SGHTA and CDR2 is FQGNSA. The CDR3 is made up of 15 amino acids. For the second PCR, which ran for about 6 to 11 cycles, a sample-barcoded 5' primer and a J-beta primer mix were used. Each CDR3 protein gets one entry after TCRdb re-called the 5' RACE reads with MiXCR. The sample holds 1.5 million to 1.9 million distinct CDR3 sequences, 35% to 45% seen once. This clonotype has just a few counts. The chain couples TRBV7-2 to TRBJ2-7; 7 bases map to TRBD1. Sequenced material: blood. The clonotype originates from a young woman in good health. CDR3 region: CASSLDRDRSYEQYF. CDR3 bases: TGTGCCAGCAGCTTAGATCGGGACAGATCCTACGAGCAGTACTTC.